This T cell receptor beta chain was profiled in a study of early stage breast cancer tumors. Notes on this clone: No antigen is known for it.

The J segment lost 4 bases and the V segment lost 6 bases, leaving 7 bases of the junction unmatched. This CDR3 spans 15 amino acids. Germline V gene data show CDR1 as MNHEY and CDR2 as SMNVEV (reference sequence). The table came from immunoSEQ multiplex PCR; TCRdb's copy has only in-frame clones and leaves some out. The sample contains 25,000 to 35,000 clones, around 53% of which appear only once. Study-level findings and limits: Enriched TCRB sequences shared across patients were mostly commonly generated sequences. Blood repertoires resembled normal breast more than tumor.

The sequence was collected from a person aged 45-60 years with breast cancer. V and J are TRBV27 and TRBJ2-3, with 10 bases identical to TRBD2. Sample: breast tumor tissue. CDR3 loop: CASRVASGSSDTQYF. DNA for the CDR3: TGTGCCAGCAGGGTAGCTAGCGGGAGTTCAGATACGCAGTATTTT.